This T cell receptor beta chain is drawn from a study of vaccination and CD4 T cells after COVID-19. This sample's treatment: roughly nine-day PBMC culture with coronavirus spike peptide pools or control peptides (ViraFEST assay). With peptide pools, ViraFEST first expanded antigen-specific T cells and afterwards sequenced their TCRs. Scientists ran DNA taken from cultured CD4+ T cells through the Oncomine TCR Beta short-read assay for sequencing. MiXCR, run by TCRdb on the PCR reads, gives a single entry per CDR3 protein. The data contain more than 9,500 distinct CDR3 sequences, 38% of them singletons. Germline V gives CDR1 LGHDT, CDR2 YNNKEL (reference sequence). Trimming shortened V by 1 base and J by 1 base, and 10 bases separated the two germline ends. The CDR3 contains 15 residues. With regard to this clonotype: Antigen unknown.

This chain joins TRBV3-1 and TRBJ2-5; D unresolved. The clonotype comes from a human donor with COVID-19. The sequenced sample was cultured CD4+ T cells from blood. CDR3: CASSQALRSQETQYF. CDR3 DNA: TGTGCCAGCAGCCAAGCGCTGCGGAGCCAAGAGACCCAGTACTTC.